A single sample gave rise to the 20 T cell receptor beta chains below, sequenced in a study of shared clonotypes between healthy human individuals. Measured with immunoSEQ multiplex PCR; TCRdb has only the in-frame clones, and not every one. There are about 2.4 million clones in the sample; under 95% occur only once, and about 0.34% lies in the top ten. Sequenced input: naive CD4+ T cells from PBMCs. Subset: CD45RA+ positively selected. These TCRs come from a man younger than 35 in good health. Some clones in this sample may be carry-over from other donors' samples.

The chain uses TRBV5-1 and TRBJ1-1; the D gene is possibly TRBD1 (5 bases). Germline V CDR1 and CDR2: SGHRS, YFSETQ. The V gene lost 4 bases and the J gene lost 6 bases, with 13 bases spanning the gap. This CDR3 is built from 13 residues. The DNA for the CDR3 is TGCGCCAGCAGCAGCCTGAAGGGACCTGAAGCTTTCTTT. It yields the protein CASSSLKGPEAFF.

The chain uses TRBV2 and TRBJ1-2; D uncertain. The germline CDR1 and CDR2 sequences are SNHLY and FYNNEI. The CDR3 has 11 amino acids. Trimming shortened V by 3 bases and J by 1 base, and 0 bases separated the two germline ends. The CDR3 region has the DNA TGTGCCAGCAGTGATAACTATGGCTACACCTTC. Protein: CASSDNYGYTF.

The chain employs TRBV28 and TRBJ1-4, with 8 bases fitting TRBD1. The CDR3 consists of 15 residues. Germline loops: CDR1 MDHEN, CDR2 SYDVKM. The junction had 6 bases not matched to a gene; V was cut back by 7 bases and J by 2 bases. CDR3 residues: CASTPGGITNEKLFF. The CDR3, as DNA: TGTGCCAGCACCCCAGGGGGCATTACTAATGAAAAACTGTTTTTT. Supplemented by reference TRBV28 and TRBJ1-4, the full variable domain reads DVKVTQSSRYLVKRTGEKVFLECVQDMDHENMFWYRQDPGLGLRLIYFSYDVKMKEKGDIPEGYSVSREKKERFSLILESASTNQTSMYLCASTPGGITNEKLFFGSGTQLSVL.

This CDR3 is CASSSYRAGEQYF. CDR3 nucleotide sequence: TGTGCCAGCAGCTCTTACAGGGCGGGCGAGCAGTACTTC. This sequence joins TRBV6-5 and TRBJ2-7; D might be TRBD1 (6 bases). The CDR3 is 13 amino acids. V was trimmed by 6 bases and J by 6 bases, leaving 15 bases between them. Germline V gene lookup returns CDR1 MNHEY and CDR2 SVGAGI.

As for this clone: This sample includes further DNA sequences coding for the same CDR3. The V gene is TRBV28, the J gene TRBJ1-2; 7 bases agree with TRBD1. V dropped 3 bases and J dropped 8; count of bases not matched to a gene: 3. Germline V gene data show CDR1 as MDHEN and CDR2 as SYDVKM. CDR3 length equals 12 residues. The CDR3 here is CASSFRGGGYTF. CDR3 bases: TGTGCCAGCAGTTTCAGGGGGGGAGGCTACACCTTC.

The chain joins TRBV5-4 to TRBJ2-1, with 8 bases matching TRBD2. The germline CDR1 and CDR2 sequences are SGHNT and YYREEE (reference sequence). This CDR3 region has 15 residues. The junction had 5 bases not matched to a gene; V was cut back by 1 base and J by 5 bases. DNA for the CDR3: TGTGCCAGCAGCTTGTTGAGCGGGGGTAACAATGAGCAGTTCTTC. Its translation is CASSLLSGGNNEQFF.

This chain uses TRBV28 with TRBJ1-2, with D tentatively TRBD1 (5 bases). Trimming removed 8 bases from V and 5 bases from J, with 15 bases in between. The germline V gene encodes CDR1 MDHEN and CDR2 SYDVKM. This CDR3 contains 13 residues. CDR3 region: CASLTGGEYGYTF. CDR3 nucleotides: TGTGCCAGCTTGACGGGAGGGGAGTATGGCTACACCTTC.

This chain connects TRBV19 to TRBJ1-1, with D uncertain. CDR1 is LNHDA, CDR2 SQIVND, per germline (reference sequence). The CDR3 extends over 11 amino acids. Trimming removed 10 bases from V and 6 bases from J, with 12 bases in between. CDR3 coding DNA: TGTGCCACCTCGATTAGGGCTGAAGCTTTCTTT. It specifies CATSIRAEAFF.

The chain employs TRBV11-2 and TRBJ2-5; D is unclear. In germline, CDR1 is SGHAT, CDR2 FQNNGV. This CDR3 has 15 amino acids. Trimming removed 0 bases at V and 6 bases at J, with 14 bases between. CDR3 DNA sequence: TGTGCCAGCAGCTTAGATTACCGGACCGGAAAGACCCAGTACTTC. Encoded protein: CASSLDYRTGKTQYF.

Worth noting for this clone: Other DNA sequences of this sample code for an identical CDR3. This chain uses TRBV4-2 with TRBJ1-5; D gene uncertain. CDR1 is LGHNA and CDR2 is YNFKEQ in the germline V gene. CDR3 size: 14 residues. With 0 bases removed from V and 5 bases from J, the gap between germline ends came to 8 bases. CDR3 protein: CASSQDRGDQPQHF. CDR3 DNA: TGTGCCAGCAGCCAAGACCGAGGCGATCAGCCCCAGCATTTT.

V and J are TRBV7-3 and TRBJ2-2, with D tentatively TRBD1 (6 bases). Per germline, CDR1 SGHTA and CDR2 FQGTGA. V dropped 1 base and J dropped 5 bases, with 11 bases sitting between them. The CDR3 covers 15 residues. CDR3 sequence (DNA): TGTGCCAGCAGCTTAAATTCCCAGGGGACCGGGGAGCTGTTTTTT. It yields the protein CASSLNSQGTGELFF.

The gene calls are TRBV5-6 and TRBJ2-5; 11 bases are shared with TRBD1. J was trimmed by 6 bases and V by 0 bases; bases with no gene match: 13. The germline V gene has CDR1 SGHDT and CDR2 YYEEEE. There are 18 residues in the CDR3. This CDR3 is CASSLDALGTGGQKTQYF. CDR3 DNA sequence: TGTGCCAGCAGCTTGGACGCTTTAGGGACAGGGGGTCAGAAGACCCAGTACTTC.

This chain links TRBV7-8 with TRBJ2-7; 9 nucleotides match TRBD1. The germline V gene has CDR1 SGHVS and CDR2 FQNEAQ. Trimming took 0 bases from V and 6 from J; bases not matched to a gene: 9. The CDR3 covers 16 residues. The chain's CDR3 is CASSLAGTGYFVEQYF. CDR3 sequence (DNA): TGTGCCAGCAGCTTAGCCGGGACAGGGTATTTCGTCGAGCAGTACTTC.

The DNA for the CDR3 is TGTGCCAGCTCACGGTACCAAGAGACCCAGTACTTC. This codes for CASSRYQETQYF. V is TRBV18 and J is TRBJ2-5; D is undetermined. Trimming took off 4 bases at V and 0 bases at J, with 3 bases between the two ends. CDR1 and CDR2 (germline): KGHSH, LQKENI. The CDR3 is 12 residues long. The full variable domain, its missing parts supplied by reference TRBV18 and TRBJ2-5, is NAGVMQNPRHLVRRRGQEARLRCSPMKGHSHVYWYRQLPEEGLKFMVYLQKENIIDESGMPKERFSAEFPKEGPSILRIQQVVRGDSAAYFCASSRYQETQYFGPGTRLLVL.

About this clone: The junction shows a germline mismatch at one end, possibly a read error. J is TRBJ1-1 and V is TRBV14; D is perhaps TRBD1 (6 bases). The germline V gene has CDR1 SGHDN and CDR2 FVKESK. The CDR3 consists of 15 residues. The CDR3 protein is CVSSPGRGRNTEAFF. The CDR3 DNA sequence: TGTGTCAGCAGCCCAGGCCGGGGGCGGAACACTGAAGCTTTCTTT.

The J gene is TRBJ2-7, the V gene TRBV2; the match to TRBD1 covers 7 bases. This CDR3 is built from 15 residues. V dropped 7 bases and J dropped 6; count of bases not matched to a gene: 15. Germline assignment: CDR1 SNHLY and CDR2 FYNNEI. Here the CDR3 DNA reads TGTGCCAGCAATCCCATGGTTGGGACAGTGGGCGAGCAGTACTTC. Translating gives CASNPMVGTVGEQYF. Looking up the rest from reference TRBV2 and TRBJ2-7 gives the full variable domain: EPEVTQTPSHQVTQMGQEVILRCVPISNHLYFYWYRQILGQKVEFLVSFYNNEISEKSEIFDDQFSVERPDGSNFTLKIRSTKLEDSAMYFCASNPMVGTVGEQYFGPGTRLTVT.

This chain uses TRBV5-4 with TRBJ2-2, with D perhaps matching TRBD1 or TRBD2 (6 bases each). Trimming took 4 bases from V and 6 from J, leaving 19 bases between them. CDR1 is SGHNT, CDR2 YYREEE, per germline (reference sequence). The CDR3 has 16 amino acids. CDR3 nucleotide sequence: TGTGCCAGCAGCGACTCCATACCCGGGGGCGCCGGGGAGCTGTTTTTT. Its protein product is CASSDSIPGGAGELFF. The variable domain in full, with the rest retrieved from reference TRBV5-4 and TRBJ2-2, is ETGVTQSPTHLIKTRGQQVTLRCSSQSGHNTVSWYQQALGQGPQFIFQYYREEENGRGNFPPRFSGLQFPNYSSELNVNALELDDSALYLCASSDSIPGGAGELFFGEGSRLTVL.

This rearrangement joins TRBV30 to TRBJ2-5; D is possibly TRBD1 (5 bases). CDR1 is GTSNPN, CDR2 SVGIG, per germline (reference sequence). CDR3 size: 13 residues. The V end lost 1 base, the J end lost 5 bases, and 11 bases lay between the germline ends. CDR3 bases: TGTGCCTGGAGTGCATCAGGGCGGGAGACCCAGTACTTC. It translates to CAWSASGRETQYF. The full variable domain, its missing parts supplied by reference TRBV30 and TRBJ2-5, is SQTIHQWPATLVQPVGSPLSLECTVEGTSNPNLYWYRQAAGRGLQLLFYSVGIGQISSEVPQNLSASRPQDRQFILSSKKLLLSDSGFYLCAWSASGRETQYFGPGTRLLVL.

The V call is TRBV28, the J call TRBJ2-2; D is perhaps TRBD2 (7 bases). V lost 6 bases to trimming and J lost 4 bases, with 15 bases between them. Germline CDR1 is MDHEN and CDR2 is SYDVKM. The CDR3 sequence is 15 residues long. The CDR3 loop reads CASRTQGGGTGELFF. In DNA form, the CDR3 reads TGTGCCAGCAGGACTCAGGGAGGGGGCACCGGGGAGCTGTTTTTT.

Comments on this clone: Distinct nucleotide sequences in the sample also encode this CDR3. The V call is TRBV28, the J call TRBJ2-1; tentatively, D is TRBD1 (6 bases). The CDR3 runs to 14 residues. Germline loops: CDR1 MDHEN, CDR2 SYDVKM. Trimming pared 6 bases from V and 2 bases from J, leaving 11 bases between. This chain's CDR3 is CASSYRDTYNEQFF. The CDR3 DNA reads TGTGCCAGCAGCTACCGGGACACCTACAATGAGCAGTTCTTC.